The present T cell receptor (beta chain) was sequenced within a study of T cells in Graves' hyperthyroidism and ophthalmopathy. Overall study context: Sampling of peripheral blood happened at initial diagnosis, prior to any treatment. Study-level findings and limits: Before onset, ophthalmopathy was predicted by the model a median around 6 months earlier.

Exclusion followed for patients with uncontrolled infection, other autoimmune disease, pregnancy or lactation. This clonotype was recorded a few times. Its antigen is not known. RNA transcripts gave rise to amplified TCR beta CDR3 regions. HTBI primers were employed in a first-round RT-PCR of the TCR CDR3. TCRdb ran MiXCR on the multiplex PCR reads and lists one entry per CDR3 protein. The repertoire holds 450,000 to 650,000 distinct CDR3 sequences, with about 15% as singletons. Germline loops: CDR1 MNHNS, CDR2 SASEGT. V lost 3 bases to trimming and J lost 3 bases; unmatched junction nucleotides: 1. The CDR3 extends over 13 amino acids.

The V and J genes are TRBV6-1 and TRBJ1-2, with TRBD1 matching 7 bases. The receptor comes from a woman aged 18-29 years with Graves' ophthalmopathy. Sequencing was carried out using blood. CDR3 in DNA: TGTGCCAGCAGTGATCAGGGGGACTATGGCTACACCTTC. Amino acid sequence: CASSDQGDYGYTF.